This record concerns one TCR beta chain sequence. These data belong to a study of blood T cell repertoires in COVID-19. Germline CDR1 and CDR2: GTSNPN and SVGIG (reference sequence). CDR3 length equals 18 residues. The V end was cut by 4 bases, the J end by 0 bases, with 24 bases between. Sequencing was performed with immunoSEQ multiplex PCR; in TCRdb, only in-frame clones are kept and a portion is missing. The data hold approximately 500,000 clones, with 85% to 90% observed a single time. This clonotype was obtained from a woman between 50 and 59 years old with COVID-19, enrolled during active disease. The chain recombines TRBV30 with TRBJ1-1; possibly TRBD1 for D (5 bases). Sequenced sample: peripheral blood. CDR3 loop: CAWTPSGDPNKVNTEAFF. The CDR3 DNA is TGTGCCTGGACTCCTAGCGGGGACCCCAACAAAGTGAACACTGAAGCTTTCTTT.